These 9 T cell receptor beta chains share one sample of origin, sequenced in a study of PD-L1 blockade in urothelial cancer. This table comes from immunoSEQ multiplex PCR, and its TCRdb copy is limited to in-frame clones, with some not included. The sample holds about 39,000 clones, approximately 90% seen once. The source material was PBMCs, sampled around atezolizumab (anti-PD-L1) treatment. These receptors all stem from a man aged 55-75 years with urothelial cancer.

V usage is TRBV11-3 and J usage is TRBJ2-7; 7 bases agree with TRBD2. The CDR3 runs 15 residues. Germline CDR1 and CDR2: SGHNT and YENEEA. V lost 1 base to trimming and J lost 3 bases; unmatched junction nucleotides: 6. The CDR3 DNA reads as TGTGCCAGCAGCTTAGGGAGCGGGACTAACTACGAGCAGTACTTC. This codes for CASSLGSGTNYEQYF.

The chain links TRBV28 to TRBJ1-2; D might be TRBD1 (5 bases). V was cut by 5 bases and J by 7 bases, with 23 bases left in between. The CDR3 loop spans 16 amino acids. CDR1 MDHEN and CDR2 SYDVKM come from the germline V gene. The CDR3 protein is CASSSTSGGGRGGYTF. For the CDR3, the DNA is TGTGCCAGCAGTAGCACCTCCGGGGGAGGGAGGGGTGGCTACACCTTC.

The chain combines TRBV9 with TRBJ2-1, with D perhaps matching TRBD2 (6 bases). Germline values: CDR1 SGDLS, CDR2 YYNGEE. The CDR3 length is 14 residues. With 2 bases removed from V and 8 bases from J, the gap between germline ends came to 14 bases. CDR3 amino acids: CASSVVDGGDEQFF. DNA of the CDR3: TGTGCCAGCAGCGTGGTGGATGGCGGGGATGAGCAGTTCTTC.

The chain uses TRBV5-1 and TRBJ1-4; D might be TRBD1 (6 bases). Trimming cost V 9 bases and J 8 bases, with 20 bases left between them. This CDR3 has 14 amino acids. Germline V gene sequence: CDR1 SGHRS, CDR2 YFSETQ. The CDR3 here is CATRPDRIQEKLFF. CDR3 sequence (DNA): TGCGCCACCCGACCGGACAGAATACAAGAAAAACTGTTTTTT. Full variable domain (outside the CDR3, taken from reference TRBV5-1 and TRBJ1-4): KAGVTQTPRYLIKTRGQQVTLSCSPISGHRSVSWYQQTPGQGLQFLFEYFSETQRNKGNFPGRFSGRQFSNSRSEMNVSTLELGDSALYLCATRPDRIQEKLFFGSGTQLSVL.

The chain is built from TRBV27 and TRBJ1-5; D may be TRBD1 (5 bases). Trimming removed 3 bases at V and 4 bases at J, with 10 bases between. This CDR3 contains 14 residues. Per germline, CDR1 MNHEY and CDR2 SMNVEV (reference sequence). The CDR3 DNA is TGTGCCAGCAGTTTGTTCAGGGATAATCAGCCCCAGCATTTT. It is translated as CASSLFRDNQPQHF.

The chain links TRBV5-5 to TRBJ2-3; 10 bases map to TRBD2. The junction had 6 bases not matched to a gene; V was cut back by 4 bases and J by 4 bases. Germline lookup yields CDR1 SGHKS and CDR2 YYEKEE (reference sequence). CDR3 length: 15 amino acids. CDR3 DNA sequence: TGTGCCAGCAGCCGGAGCGGGGGGGCCTCAGATACGCAGTATTTT. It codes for CASSRSGGASDTQYF.

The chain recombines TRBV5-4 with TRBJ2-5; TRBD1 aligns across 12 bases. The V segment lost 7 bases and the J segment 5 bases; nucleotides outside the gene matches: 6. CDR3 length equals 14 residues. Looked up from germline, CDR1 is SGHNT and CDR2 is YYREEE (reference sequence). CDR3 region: CASRDRGLEETQYF. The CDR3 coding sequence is TGTGCCAGCCGGGACAGGGGGCTCGAGGAGACCCAGTACTTC.

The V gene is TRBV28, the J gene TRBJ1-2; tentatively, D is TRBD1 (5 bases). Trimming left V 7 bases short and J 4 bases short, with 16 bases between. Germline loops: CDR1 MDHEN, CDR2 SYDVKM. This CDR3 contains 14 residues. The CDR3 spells CASISDMGGYGYTF. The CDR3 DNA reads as TGTGCCAGCATCTCGGACATGGGCGGCTATGGCTACACCTTC.

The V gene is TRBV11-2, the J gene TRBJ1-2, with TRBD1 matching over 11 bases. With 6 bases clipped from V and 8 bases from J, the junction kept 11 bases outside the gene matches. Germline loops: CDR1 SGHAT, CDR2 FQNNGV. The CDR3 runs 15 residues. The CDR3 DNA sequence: TGTGCCAGCAGGAAGGCGGGGACAGGGGGATTCGGCTACACCTTC. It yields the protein CASRKAGTGGFGYTF.